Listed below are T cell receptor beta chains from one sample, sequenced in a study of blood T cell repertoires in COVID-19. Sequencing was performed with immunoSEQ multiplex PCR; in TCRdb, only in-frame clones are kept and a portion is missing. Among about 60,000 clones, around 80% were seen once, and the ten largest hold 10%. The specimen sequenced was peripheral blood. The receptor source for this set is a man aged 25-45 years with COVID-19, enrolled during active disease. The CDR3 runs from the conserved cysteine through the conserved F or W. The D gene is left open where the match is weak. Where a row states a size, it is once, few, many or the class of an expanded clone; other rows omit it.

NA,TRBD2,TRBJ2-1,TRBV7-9,CASSLDGGRTAEQFF,TGTGCCAGCAGCTTAGACGGCGGGAGAACTGCTGAGCAGTTCTTC
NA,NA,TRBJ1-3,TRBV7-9,CASVPETSIYF,TGTGCCAGCGTGCCCGAAACTTCGATATATTTT
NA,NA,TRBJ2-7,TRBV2,CASSATAPREQYF,TGTGCCAGCAGTGCGACAGCCCCGCGCGAGCAGTACTTC
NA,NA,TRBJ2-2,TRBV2,CASTPNRGGELFF,TGTGCCAGCACCCCTAACCGGGGGGGGGAGCTGTTTTTT
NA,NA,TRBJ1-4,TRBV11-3,CASSLDVGLRKLFF,TGTGCCAGCAGCTTAGACGTGGGCCTCCGAAAACTGTTTTTT
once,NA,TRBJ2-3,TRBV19,CASSIKRAGTDTQYF,TGTGCCAGTAGTATCAAACGCGCGGGAACAGATACGCAGTATTTT
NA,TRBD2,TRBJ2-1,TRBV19,CASSIGAGRVDEQFF,TGTGCCAGTAGTATCGGAGCGGGAAGGGTGGATGAGCAGTTCTTC
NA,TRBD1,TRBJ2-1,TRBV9,CASSVRQGYEQFF,TGTGCCAGCAGCGTTAGACAGGGATATGAGCAGTTCTTC
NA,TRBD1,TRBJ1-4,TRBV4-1,CASSSRQGGEKLFF,TGCGCCAGCAGCTCTCGCCAGGGGGGTGAAAAACTGTTTTTT
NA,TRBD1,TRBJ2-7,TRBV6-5,CASTEGTGSSYEQYF,TGTGCCAGCACCGAAGGGACAGGTAGCTCCTACGAGCAGTACTTC
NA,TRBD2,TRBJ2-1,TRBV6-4,CASSDSPSGSNEQFF,TGTGCCAGCAGTGACTCTCCTAGCGGGAGCAATGAGCAGTTCTTC
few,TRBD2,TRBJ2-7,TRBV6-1,CASSDRGGPYEQYF,TGTGCCAGCAGTGACCGGGGGGGCCCCTACGAGCAGTACTTC
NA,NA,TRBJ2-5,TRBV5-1,CASSLDTGETQYF,TGCGCCAGCAGCTTGGACACGGGGGAGACCCAGTACTTC
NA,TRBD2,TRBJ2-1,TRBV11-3,CASSLVAGAINEQFF,TGTGCCAGCAGCTTAGTCGCGGGAGCCATAAATGAGCAGTTCTTC
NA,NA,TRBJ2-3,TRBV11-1,CASSQATDTQYF,TGTGCCAGCAGCCAAGCAACAGATACGCAGTATTTT
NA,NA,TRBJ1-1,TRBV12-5,CASVDRNTEAFF,TGTGCTAGTGTCGACAGAAACACTGAAGCTTTCTTT
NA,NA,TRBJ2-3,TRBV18,CASPQGNTQYF,TGTGCCAGCCCTCAGGGGAATACGCAGTATTTT
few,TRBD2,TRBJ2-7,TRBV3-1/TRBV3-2,CASSRTSGSEQYF,TGTGCCAGCAGCCGGACTAGCGGGAGCGAGCAGTACTTC
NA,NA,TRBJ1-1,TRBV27,CASSFDTTAVEAFF,TGTGCCAGCAGTTTTGACACCACAGCTGTAGAAGCTTTCTTT
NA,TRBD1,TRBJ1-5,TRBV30,CAWSGGGQGQPQHF,TGTGCCTGGAGCGGAGGAGGACAGGGCCAGCCCCAGCATTTT
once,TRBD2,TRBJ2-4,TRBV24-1,CAASDQPGGDIQYF,TGTGCCGCCAGTGATCAACCGGGGGGGGACATTCAGTACTTC
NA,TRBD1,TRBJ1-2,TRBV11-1,CASSLETGRYGYTF,TGTGCCAGCAGCTTAGAGACAGGGAGGTATGGCTACACCTTC